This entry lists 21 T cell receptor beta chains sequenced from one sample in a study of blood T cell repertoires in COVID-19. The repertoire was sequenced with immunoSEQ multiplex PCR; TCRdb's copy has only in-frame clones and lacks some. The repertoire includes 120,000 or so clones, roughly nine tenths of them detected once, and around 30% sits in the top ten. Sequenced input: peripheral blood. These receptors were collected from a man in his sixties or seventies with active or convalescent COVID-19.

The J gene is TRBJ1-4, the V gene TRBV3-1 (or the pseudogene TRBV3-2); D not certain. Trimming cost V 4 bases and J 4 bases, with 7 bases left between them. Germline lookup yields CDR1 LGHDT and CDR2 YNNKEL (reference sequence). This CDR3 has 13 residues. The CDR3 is CASSPTLNEKLFF. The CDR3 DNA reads TGTGCCAGCAGCCCTACTCTTAATGAAAAACTGTTTTTT.

For the CDR3, the DNA is TGTGCCAGCAGTAAGACGGGACAGGGGGCATCGGGGGAGACCCAGTACTTC. Amino acid sequence: CASSKTGQGASGETQYF. V is TRBV2 and J is TRBJ2-5, with 12 bases that match TRBD1. The CDR3 runs to 17 residues. Germline V gene sequence: CDR1 SNHLY, CDR2 FYNNEI. V dropped 5 bases and J dropped 5; count of bases not matched to a gene: 12.

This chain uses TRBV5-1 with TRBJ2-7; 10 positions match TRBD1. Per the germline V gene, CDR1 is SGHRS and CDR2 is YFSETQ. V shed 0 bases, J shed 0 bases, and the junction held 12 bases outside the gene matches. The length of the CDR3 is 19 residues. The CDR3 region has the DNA TGCGCCAGCAGCTTGGGGGGGACAGGGGCCTTACCGAGCTCCTACGAGCAGTACTTC. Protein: CASSLGGTGALPSSYEQYF.

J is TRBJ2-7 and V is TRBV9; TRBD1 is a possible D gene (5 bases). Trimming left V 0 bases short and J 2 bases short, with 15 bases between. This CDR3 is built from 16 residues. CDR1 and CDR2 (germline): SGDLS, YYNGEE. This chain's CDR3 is CASSVVALRQPYEQYF. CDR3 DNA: TGTGCCAGCAGCGTAGTTGCTTTGAGACAGCCCTACGAGCAGTACTTC.

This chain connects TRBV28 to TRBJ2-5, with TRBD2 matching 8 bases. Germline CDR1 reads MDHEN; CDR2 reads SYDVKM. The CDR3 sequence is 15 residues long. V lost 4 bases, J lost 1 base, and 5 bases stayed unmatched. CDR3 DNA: TGTGCCAGCAGTTACCCAGGACTAGCCCAAGAGACCCAGTACTTC. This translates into CASSYPGLAQETQYF.

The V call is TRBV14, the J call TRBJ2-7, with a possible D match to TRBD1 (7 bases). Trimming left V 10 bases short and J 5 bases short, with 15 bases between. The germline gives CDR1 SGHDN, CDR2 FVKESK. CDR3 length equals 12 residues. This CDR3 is CATQSGGHEQYF. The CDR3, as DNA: TGTGCCACCCAATCAGGGGGGCACGAGCAGTACTTC.

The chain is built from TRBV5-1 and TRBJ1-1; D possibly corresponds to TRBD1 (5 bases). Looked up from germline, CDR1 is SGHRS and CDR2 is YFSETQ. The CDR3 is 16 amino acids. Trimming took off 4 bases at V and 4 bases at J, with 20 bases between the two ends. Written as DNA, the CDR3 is TGCGCCAGCAGCCCGCTGGAGCGGGGCGGGAGCACTGAAGCTTTCTTT. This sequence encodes CASSPLERGGSTEAFF. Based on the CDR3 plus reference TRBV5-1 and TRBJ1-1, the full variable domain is KAGVTQTPRYLIKTRGQQVTLSCSPISGHRSVSWYQQTPGQGLQFLFEYFSETQRNKGNFPGRFSGRQFSNSRSEMNVSTLELGDSALYLCASSPLERGGSTEAFFGQGTRLTVV.

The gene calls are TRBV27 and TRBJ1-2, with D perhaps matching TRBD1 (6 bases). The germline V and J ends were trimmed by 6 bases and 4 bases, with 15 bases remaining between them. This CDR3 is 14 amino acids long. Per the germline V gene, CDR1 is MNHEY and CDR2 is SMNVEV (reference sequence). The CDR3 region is CASSPGQRFYGYTF. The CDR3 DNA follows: TGTGCCAGCAGCCCCGGACAGCGATTCTATGGCTACACCTTC.

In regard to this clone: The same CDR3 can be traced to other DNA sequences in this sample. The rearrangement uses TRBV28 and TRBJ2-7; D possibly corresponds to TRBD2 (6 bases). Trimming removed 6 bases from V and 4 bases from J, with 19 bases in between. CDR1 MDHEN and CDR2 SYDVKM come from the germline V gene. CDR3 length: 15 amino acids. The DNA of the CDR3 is TGTGCCAGCAGAGTGGGGGGTTGGGATTCATACGAGCAGTACTTC. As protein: CASRVGGWDSYEQYF.

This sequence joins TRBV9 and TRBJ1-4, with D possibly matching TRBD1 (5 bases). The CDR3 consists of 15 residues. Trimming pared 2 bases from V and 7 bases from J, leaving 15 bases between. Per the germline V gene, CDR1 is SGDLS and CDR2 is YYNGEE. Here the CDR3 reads CASSVGWGGPEKLFF. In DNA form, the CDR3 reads TGTGCCAGCAGCGTTGGCTGGGGCGGACCTGAAAAACTGTTTTTT.

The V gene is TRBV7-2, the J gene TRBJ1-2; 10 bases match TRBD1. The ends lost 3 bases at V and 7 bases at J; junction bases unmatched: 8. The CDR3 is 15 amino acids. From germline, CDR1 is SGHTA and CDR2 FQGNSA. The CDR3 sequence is CASSFATGGSGGYTF. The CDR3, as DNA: TGTGCCAGCAGCTTCGCGACAGGGGGCTCGGGTGGCTACACCTTC. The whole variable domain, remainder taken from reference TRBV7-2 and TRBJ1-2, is GAGVSQSPSNKVTEKGKDVELRCDPISGHTALYWYRQSLGQGLEFLIYFQGNSAPDKSGLPSDRFSAERTGGSVSTLTIQRTQQEDSAVYLCASSFATGGSGGYTFGSGTRLTVV.

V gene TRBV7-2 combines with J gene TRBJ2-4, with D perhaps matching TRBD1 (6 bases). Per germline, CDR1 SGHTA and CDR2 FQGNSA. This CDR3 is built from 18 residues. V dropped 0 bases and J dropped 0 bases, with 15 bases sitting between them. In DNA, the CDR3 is TGTGCCAGCAGCTTAGCTGGGAAAACAGGGCTAGCCAAAAACATTCAGTACTTC. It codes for CASSLAGKTGLAKNIQYF.

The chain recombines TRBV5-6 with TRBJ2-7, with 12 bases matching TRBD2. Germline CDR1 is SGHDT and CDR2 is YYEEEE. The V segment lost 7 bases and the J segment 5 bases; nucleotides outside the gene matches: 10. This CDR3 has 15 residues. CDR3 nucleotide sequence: TGTGCCAGCGGACTCCTAGCGGGAGGGCCGGACGAGCAGTACTTC. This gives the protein CASGLLAGGPDEQYF.

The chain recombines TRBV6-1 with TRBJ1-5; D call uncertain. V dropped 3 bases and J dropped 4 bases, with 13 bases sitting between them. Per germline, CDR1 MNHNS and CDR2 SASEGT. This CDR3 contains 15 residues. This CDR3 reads CASSDQNRGNQPQHF. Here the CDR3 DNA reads TGTGCCAGCAGTGATCAAAACCGGGGAAATCAGCCCCAGCATTTT.

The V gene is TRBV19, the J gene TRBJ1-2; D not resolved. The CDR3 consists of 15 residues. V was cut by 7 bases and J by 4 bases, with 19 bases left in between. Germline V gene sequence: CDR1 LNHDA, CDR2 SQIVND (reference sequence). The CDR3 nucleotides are TGTGCCAGTACCAACACCCCACCTTGGAGCTATGGCTACACCTTC. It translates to CASTNTPPWSYGYTF.

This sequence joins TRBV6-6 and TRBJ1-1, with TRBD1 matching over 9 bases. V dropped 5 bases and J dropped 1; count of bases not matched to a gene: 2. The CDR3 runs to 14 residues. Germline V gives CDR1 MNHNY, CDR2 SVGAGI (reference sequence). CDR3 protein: CASSRDRANTEAFF. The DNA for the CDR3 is TGTGCCAGCAGTCGGGACAGGGCGAACACTGAAGCTTTCTTT.

The DNA of the CDR3 is TGTGCCAGTAGTATAGATTCAGGGGCAGGGAGAAATGAGCAGTTCTTC. This encodes CASSIDSGAGRNEQFF. The gene calls are TRBV19 and TRBJ2-1, with D perhaps TRBD1 (6 bases). Per the germline V gene, CDR1 is LNHDA and CDR2 is SQIVND (reference sequence). There are 16 residues in the CDR3. V was pared by 0 bases and J by 7 bases, with 16 bases between.

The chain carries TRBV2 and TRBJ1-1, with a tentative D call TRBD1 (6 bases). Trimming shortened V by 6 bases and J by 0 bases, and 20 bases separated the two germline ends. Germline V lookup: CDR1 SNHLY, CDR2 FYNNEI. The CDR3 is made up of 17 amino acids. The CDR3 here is CASRGHLAPYMNTEAFF. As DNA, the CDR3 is TGTGCCAGCAGGGGACACCTTGCCCCATATATGAACACTGAAGCTTTCTTT.

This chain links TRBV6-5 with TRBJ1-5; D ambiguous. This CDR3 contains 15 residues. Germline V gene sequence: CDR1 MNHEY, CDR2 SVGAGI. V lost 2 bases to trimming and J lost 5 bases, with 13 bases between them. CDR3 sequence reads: CASSYVRSADQPQHF. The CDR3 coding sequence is TGTGCCAGCAGTTACGTGAGGTCAGCGGATCAGCCCCAGCATTTT.

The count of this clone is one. The CDR3 here is CASSSFPSQPQHF. DNA of the CDR3: TGTGCCAGCAGTTCCTTCCCCTCCCAGCCCCAGCATTTT. The chain uses TRBV12-3 or TRBV12-4 and TRBJ1-5, with D unclear. The CDR3 length is 13 residues. Trimming took off 4 bases at V and 7 bases at J, with 11 bases between the two ends.

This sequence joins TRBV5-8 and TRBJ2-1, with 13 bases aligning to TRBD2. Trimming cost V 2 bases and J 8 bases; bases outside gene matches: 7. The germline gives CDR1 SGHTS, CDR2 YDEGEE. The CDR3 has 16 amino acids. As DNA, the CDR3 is TGTGCCAGCAGCTTAGACGGACTAGCGGGAGAGTATGAGCAGTTCTTC. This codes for CASSLDGLAGEYEQFF.